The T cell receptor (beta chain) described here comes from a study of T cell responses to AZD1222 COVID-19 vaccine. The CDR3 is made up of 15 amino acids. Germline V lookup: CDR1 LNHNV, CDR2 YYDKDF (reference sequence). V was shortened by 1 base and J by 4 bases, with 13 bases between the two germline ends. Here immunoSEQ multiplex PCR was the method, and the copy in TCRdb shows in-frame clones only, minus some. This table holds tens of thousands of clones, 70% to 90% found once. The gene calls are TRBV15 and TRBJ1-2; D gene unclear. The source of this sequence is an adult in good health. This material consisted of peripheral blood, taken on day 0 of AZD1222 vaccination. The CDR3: CATSRVAGYGYGYTF. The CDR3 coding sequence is TGTGCCACCAGCAGAGTGGCGGGGTATGGCTATGGCTACACCTTC.